A single sample gave rise to the 25 T cell receptor beta chains below, sequenced in a study of blood T cell repertoires in COVID-19. Sequencing was performed with immunoSEQ multiplex PCR; in TCRdb, only in-frame clones are kept and a portion is missing. Counted here are 250,000 to 300,000 clones, 88% occurring once; the ten biggest clones make up 10% to 12%. The sequencing input was peripheral blood. The receptors originated from a woman between 25 and 40 years old with COVID-19, enrolled during active disease.

This rearrangement joins TRBV7-2 to TRBJ1-5; D not resolved. The CDR3 has 14 amino acids. V gave up 2 bases and J gave up 2 bases, with 7 bases separating them. The germline V gene has CDR1 SGHTA and CDR2 FQGNSA. CDR3 protein: CASSLFQGNQPQHF. In DNA form, the CDR3 reads TGTGCCAGCAGCTTATTTCAGGGCAATCAGCCCCAGCATTTT.

The chain links TRBV1 to TRBJ2-2; TRBD1 is the table's D call and was not checked against the DNA. TRBV1 is noted as a pseudogene. The CDR3 is 16 amino acids. The DNA for the CDR3 is TGCACCAGCAGCTCATGGGGACAGCTGAACACCGGGGAGCTGTTTTTT. Its translation: CTSSSWGQLNTGELFF.

This clone showed up just once. The gene calls are TRBV29-1 and TRBJ1-1, with 7 bases lining up with TRBD1. After removal of 7 bases from V and 3 bases from J, the junction contained 5 bases not matched to a gene. Germline V gives CDR1 SQVTM, CDR2 ANQGSEA. The CDR3 is 12 residues long. The CDR3: CSAWDRDTEAFF. The CDR3 region has the DNA TGCAGCGCTTGGGACAGAGACACTGAAGCTTTCTTT.

CDR3 DNA: TGCAGTGGCACAGGGGACTATGGCTACACCTTC. This codes for CSGTGDYGYTF. The chain couples TRBV20-1 to TRBJ1-2, with 7 bases identical to TRBD1. This CDR3 has 11 amino acids. The V segment lost 7 bases and the J segment 3 bases; nucleotides outside the gene matches: 2. Germline CDR1 reads DFQATT; CDR2 reads SNEGSKA (reference sequence).

The chain joins TRBV10-3 to TRBJ1-1, with a tentative D call TRBD1 (6 bases). Per germline, CDR1 ENHRY and CDR2 SYGVKD. Trimming shortened V by 6 bases and J by 5 bases, and 16 bases separated the two germline ends. The length of the CDR3 is 14 residues. The CDR3 DNA reads TGTGCCATCAGGGGGGCGCGGGTTGGGACTGAAGCTTTCTTT. Translated: CAIRGARVGTEAFF.

V gene TRBV9 combines with J gene TRBJ2-1, with 7 nucleotides matching TRBD1. With V trimmed by 4 bases and J by 5 bases, 6 bases remained unmatched. The germline V gene has CDR1 SGDLS and CDR2 YYNGEE. The CDR3 is 14 residues long. The CDR3 sequence is CASSFGDSDNEQFF. The CDR3 DNA is TGTGCCAGCAGCTTTGGGGACAGCGACAATGAGCAGTTCTTC.

The V call is TRBV9, the J call TRBJ2-7; 7 nucleotides align to TRBD1. J lost 2 bases, V lost 4 bases, and 9 bases had no gene match. Germline V gene data show CDR1 as SGDLS and CDR2 as YYNGEE. This CDR3 has 15 residues. This CDR3 reads CASSSSRQGPYEQYF. DNA of the CDR3: TGTGCCAGCAGCTCATCCAGACAGGGTCCCTACGAGCAGTACTTC. Combining the CDR3 with reference TRBV9 and TRBJ2-7 gives the whole variable domain DSGVTQTPKHLITATGQRVTLRCSPRSGDLSVYWYQQSLDQGLQFLIQYYNGEERAKGNILERFSAQQFPDLHSELNLSSLELGDSALYFCASSSSRQGPYEQYFGPGTRLTVT.

The chain employs TRBV23-1 and TRBJ1-5; the D gene is possibly TRBD1 (6 bases). TRBV23-1 is sorted into the ORF group, with uncertain function. V was cut by 7 bases and J by 7 bases, with 11 bases left in between. This CDR3 spans 12 amino acids. DNA of the CDR3: TGCGCCAGCACCTCCGACAGGCAGCCCCAGCATTTT. This sequence encodes CASTSDRQPQHF.

The chain recombines TRBV29-1 with TRBJ2-3, with 8 bases fitting TRBD1. CDR1 SQVTM and CDR2 ANQGSEA come from the germline V gene. CDR3 length: 13 amino acids. DNA of the CDR3: TGCGGAACCGGACAGGGAAATACAGATACGCAGTATTTT. It encodes CGTGQGNTDTQYF.

The rearrangement joins TRBV10-3 to TRBJ2-1; 9 nucleotides match TRBD1. The CDR3 is 13 residues long. In germline, CDR1 is ENHRY, CDR2 SYGVKD. With 4 bases clipped from V and 8 bases from J, the junction kept 3 bases outside the gene matches. CDR3 amino acids: CAISVGQGDEQFF. The CDR3, as DNA: TGTGCCATCAGTGTGGGACAGGGTGATGAGCAGTTCTTC.

The V call is TRBV28, the J call TRBJ2-5, with D possibly being TRBD2 (6 bases). The CDR3 has 16 residues. Germline values: CDR1 MDHEN, CDR2 SYDVKM. With 3 bases removed from V and 5 bases from J, the gap between germline ends came to 19 bases. CDR3: CASSLGVAGKGETQYF. The CDR3 DNA sequence: TGTGCCAGCAGTTTGGGGGTGGCGGGGAAGGGGGAGACCCAGTACTTC.

The chain recombines TRBV30 with TRBJ1-2, with no clear D. V lost 3 bases to trimming and J lost 5 bases, with 7 bases between them. This CDR3 spans 11 amino acids. Germline V gene sequence: CDR1 GTSNPN, CDR2 SVGIG (reference sequence). DNA for the CDR3: TGTGCCTGGAGGCGGCGGTATGGCTACACCTTC. It encodes CAWRRRYGYTF.

The V call is TRBV11-3, the J call TRBJ2-7, with D possibly matching TRBD2 (5 bases). This CDR3 is 14 amino acids long. V lost 5 bases and J lost 1, with 12 bases in between. The V gene's germline CDR1 is SGHNT and CDR2 YENEEA. This CDR3 reads CASSPRGYSYEQYF. CDR3 coding DNA: TGTGCCAGCAGCCCCCGAGGGTATTCCTACGAGCAGTACTTC.

V and J are TRBV13 and TRBJ2-1, with D tentatively TRBD2 (5 bases). This CDR3 region has 16 residues. V shed 2 bases and J shed 3 bases, with 14 bases lying between them. Germline CDR1 and CDR2: PRHDT and FYEKMQ (reference sequence). Here the CDR3 reads CASSLYERPRYNEQFF. CDR3 coding DNA: TGTGCCAGCAGCTTATATGAGCGGCCCCGCTACAATGAGCAGTTCTTC.

The chain couples TRBV5-4 to TRBJ2-5; D is perhaps TRBD2 (5 bases). CDR3 length: 16 residues. With 2 bases removed from V and 4 bases from J, the gap between germline ends came to 18 bases. Germline V gene data show CDR1 as SGHNT and CDR2 as YYREEE (reference sequence). The CDR3 bases are TGTGCCAGCAGCTTCCTACTAGGCAACGTGGTAGAGACCCAGTACTTC. It yields the protein CASSFLLGNVVETQYF.

The genes are TRBV30 and TRBJ1-4; D is possibly TRBD1 (6 bases). CDR3 size: 13 residues. Trimming cost V 8 bases and J 3 bases, with 13 bases left between them. Looked up from germline, CDR1 is GTSNPN and CDR2 is SVGIG (reference sequence). CDR3 sequence (DNA): TGTGCCGGCCAACAGGGCGCTAATGAAAAACTGTTTTTT. Amino acid sequence: CAGQQGANEKLFF. The whole variable domain, remainder taken from reference TRBV30 and TRBJ1-4, is SQTIHQWPATLVQPVGSPLSLECTVEGTSNPNLYWYRQAAGRGLQLLFYSVGIGQISSEVPQNLSASRPQDRQFILSSKKLLLSDSGFYLCAGQQGANEKLFFGSGTQLSVL.

The chain uses TRBV28 and TRBJ1-6; perhaps TRBD1 as D (5 bases). V shed 7 bases and J shed 9 bases, with 16 bases lying between them. The germline V gene encodes CDR1 MDHEN and CDR2 SYDVKM. The CDR3 is 14 amino acids. In nucleotides, the CDR3 is TGTGCCAGCACCAGGACCCAGGGCACTTCACCCCTCCACTTT. It encodes CASTRTQGTSPLHF. Complete variable domain (other parts from reference TRBV28 and TRBJ1-6): DVKVTQSSRYLVKRTGEKVFLECVQDMDHENMFWYRQDPGLGLRLIYFSYDVKMKEKGDIPEGYSVSREKKERFSLILESASTNQTSMYLCASTRTQGTSPLHFGNGTRLTVT.

The chain is built from TRBV13 and TRBJ1-3, with 11 bases fitting TRBD1. Germline V gene lookup returns CDR1 PRHDT and CDR2 FYEKMQ (reference sequence). The CDR3 runs 15 residues. V lost 5 bases to trimming and J lost 2 bases; unmatched junction nucleotides: 2. CDR3 nucleotides: TGTGCCAGCAGCCCGGGACAGGGGGCTGGAAACACCATATATTTT. Amino acids: CASSPGQGAGNTIYF.

This chain connects TRBV2 to TRBJ2-7, with D tentatively TRBD2 (6 bases). CDR1 is SNHLY and CDR2 is FYNNEI in the germline V gene. The length of the CDR3 is 14 residues. The ends were cut back, 6 bases at V and 1 base at J, with 13 bases in the middle. CDR3 in amino acids: CASSAGPPSYEQYF. The CDR3 DNA follows: TGTGCCAGCAGCGCGGGACCACCTTCCTACGAGCAGTACTTC.

V usage is TRBV7-9 and J usage is TRBJ2-7; TRBD2 might be the D (6 bases). The CDR3 spans 11 residues. Germline CDR1 reads SEHNR; CDR2 reads FQNEAQ (reference sequence). The V and J ends lost 7 bases and 4 bases respectively, with 8 bases between them. CDR3 amino acids: CASTGTYEQYF. The CDR3 DNA reads as TGTGCCAGCACAGGGACTTACGAGCAGTACTTC.

This chain links TRBV30 with TRBJ1-4, with D possibly matching TRBD1 (6 bases). V gave up 8 bases and J gave up 5 bases, with 15 bases separating them. CDR3 length: 13 amino acids. The germline gives CDR1 GTSNPN, CDR2 SVGIG (reference sequence). CDR3 sequence (DNA): TGTGCCACTCTCGGGGGGGCGAATGAAAAACTGTTTTTT. Its translation: CATLGGANEKLFF.

The sample holds a few counts of this clone. This chain uses TRBV18 with TRBJ1-2, with 9 bases lining up with TRBD1. Trimming removed 3 bases from V and 4 bases from J; junction bases left unmatched: 6. The germline V gene encodes CDR1 KGHSH and CDR2 LQKENI. This CDR3 has 15 amino acids. CDR3 nucleotide sequence: TGTGCCAGCTCACCCAGGGACAGGGAGGTCTATGGCTACACCTTC. Translated, it gives CASSPRDREVYGYTF. The whole variable domain, filled in from reference TRBV18 and TRBJ1-2, reads NAGVMQNPRHLVRRRGQEARLRCSPMKGHSHVYWYRQLPEEGLKFMVYLQKENIIDESGMPKERFSAEFPKEGPSILRIQQVVRGDSAAYFCASSPRDREVYGYTFGSGTRLTVV.

The chain carries TRBV7-2 and TRBJ1-1, with TRBD1 matching 9 bases. After removal of 4 bases from V and 6 bases from J, the junction contained 6 bases not matched to a gene. This CDR3 is built from 14 residues. The germline CDR1 and CDR2 sequences are SGHTA and FQGNSA. CDR3 loop: CASSSDRGEPEAFF. The CDR3 DNA reads as TGTGCCAGCAGCTCCGACAGGGGGGAACCTGAAGCTTTCTTT.

This chain joins TRBV28 and TRBJ1-2; TRBD1 agrees at 11 bases. J lost 4 bases, V lost 4 bases, and 5 bases had no gene match. There are 15 residues in the CDR3. Germline V gene data show CDR1 as MDHEN and CDR2 as SYDVKM. CDR3: CASSSGTGGPYGYTF. The CDR3 coding sequence is TGTGCCAGCAGTTCCGGGACAGGGGGGCCCTATGGCTACACCTTC.

The table lists this clone with a few counts. This same CDR3 is encoded by further DNA sequences in the sample. The chain uses TRBV5-1 and TRBJ1-1; 9 nucleotides align to TRBD1. V was pared by 4 bases and J by 1 base, with 2 bases of the junction left unmatched. The germline gives CDR1 SGHRS, CDR2 YFSETQ. This CDR3 spans 14 amino acids. The CDR3 here is CASSRGQGNTEAFF. The CDR3 DNA reads as TGCGCCAGCAGCAGGGGACAGGGGAACACTGAAGCTTTCTTT.